This is a list of T cell receptor beta chains from one sample in a study of identical twins. TCRdb used MiXCR to reprocess the 5' RACE reads, holding one entry per CDR3 protein. The sample has around 690,000 distinct CDR3 sequences, 21% seen once. These same records also appear under a second study, on T cells expressing NK-cell markers.

The sequenced material came from PBMCs. These receptors were collected from a woman aged 18-29 years in good health. Each CDR3 is given with its conserved first and last residue. The D gene is left open where the match is weak. Rows may omit the clone size; those that give it use once, few, many or a size class.

>TRBV14|TRBJ1-1|NA|NA
CASSEFGLGTEAFF
TGTGCCAGCTCCGAATTCGGGCTGGGCACTGAAGCTTTCTTT
>TRBV7-2|TRBJ2-7|NA|NA
CASIQGADEQYF
TGTGCCAGCATCCAGGGAGCGGACGAGCAGTACTTC
>TRBV11-2|TRBJ2-1|NA|NA
CASSLLPGSSYNEQFF
TGTGCCAGCAGCTTACTCCCTGGGAGCTCCTACAATGAGCAGTTCTTC
>TRBV10-3|TRBJ2-2|NA|NA
CATSGSSGELFF
TGTGCCACCTCAGGGAGTTCCGGGGAGCTGTTTTTT
>TRBV7-2|TRBJ2-3|NA|NA
CASSLSLVDTDTQYF
TGTGCCAGCAGCTTAAGTTTGGTCGACACAGATACGCAGTATTTT
>TRBV7-9|TRBJ1-2|few|NA
CASSRDGDSDGYTF
TGTGCCAGCAGCCGCGATGGGGACTCGGATGGCTACACCTTC
>TRBV20-1|TRBJ2-7|NA|TRBD2
CSARGISGIGEQYF
TGCAGTGCTCGTGGGATTAGCGGGATTGGTGAGCAGTACTTC
>TRBV20-1|TRBJ2-1|few|TRBD2
CSASGGAHNDEQFF
TGCAGTGCTAGCGGGGGGGCCCATAACGATGAGCAGTTCTTC
>TRBV20-1|TRBJ2-5|few|NA
CSARGSGHQETQYF
TGCAGTGCTAGAGGTTCGGGGCACCAAGAGACCCAGTACTTC
>TRBV29-1|TRBJ1-4|few|NA
CSAAYPNEKLFF
TGCAGCGCCGCTTACCCGAATGAAAAACTGTTTTTT